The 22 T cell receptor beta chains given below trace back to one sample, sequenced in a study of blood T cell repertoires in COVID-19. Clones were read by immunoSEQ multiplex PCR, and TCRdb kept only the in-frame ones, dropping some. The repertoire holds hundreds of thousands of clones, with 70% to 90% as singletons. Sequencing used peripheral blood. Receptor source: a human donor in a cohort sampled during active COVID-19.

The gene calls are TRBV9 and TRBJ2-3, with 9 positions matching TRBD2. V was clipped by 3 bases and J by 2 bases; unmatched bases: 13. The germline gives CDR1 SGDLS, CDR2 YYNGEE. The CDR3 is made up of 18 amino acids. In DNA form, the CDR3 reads TGTGCCAGCAGCGCCTTTGGGAGCGGGGGGTCTACCACAGATACGCAGTATTTT. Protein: CASSAFGSGGSTTDTQYF.

For the CDR3, the DNA is TGTGCCAGCATCCTCGGACAGTATGGCTACACCTTC. Its translation: CASILGQYGYTF. V and J are TRBV12-3 or TRBV12-4 and TRBJ1-2, with D possibly matching TRBD1 (6 bases). The CDR3 covers 12 residues. Trimming pared 7 bases from V and 5 bases from J, leaving 11 bases between.

The CDR3, as DNA: TGTGCCAGCTCACCAGCGGGGAGGGAAGCTTTCTTT. Amino acids: CASSPAGREAFF. The chain is built from TRBV18 and TRBJ1-1; D call uncertain. Germline CDR1 is KGHSH and CDR2 is LQKENI. This CDR3 comprises 12 residues. Trimming took 2 bases from V and 8 from J, leaving 9 bases between them. Full variable domain (outside the CDR3, taken from reference TRBV18 and TRBJ1-1): NAGVMQNPRHLVRRRGQEARLRCSPMKGHSHVYWYRQLPEEGLKFMVYLQKENIIDESGMPKERFSAEFPKEGPSILRIQQVVRGDSAAYFCASSPAGREAFFGQGTRLTVV.

CDR3 sequence reads: CATSRDRGMNTEAFF. The DNA for the CDR3 is TGTGCCACCAGCAGAGACAGGGGAATGAACACTGAAGCTTTCTTT. The chain employs TRBV15 and TRBJ1-1; TRBD1 is a possible D gene (6 bases). CDR1 is LNHNV, CDR2 YYDKDF, per germline (reference sequence). This CDR3 has 15 residues. The V and J ends lost 0 bases and 0 bases respectively, with 8 bases between them. The variable domain in full, completed from reference TRBV15 and TRBJ1-1, reads DAMVIQNPRYQVTQFGKPVTLSCSQTLNHNVMYWYQQKSSQAPKLLFHYYDKDFNNEADTPDNFQSRRPNTSFCFLDIRSPGLGDTAMYLCATSRDRGMNTEAFFGQGTRLTVV.

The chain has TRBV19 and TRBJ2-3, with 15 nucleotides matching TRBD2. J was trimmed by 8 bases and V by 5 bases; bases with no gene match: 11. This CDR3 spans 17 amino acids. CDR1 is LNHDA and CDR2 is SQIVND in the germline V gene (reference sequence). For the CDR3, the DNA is TGTGCCAGTAGTCCCTCCCGGACTAGCGGGGGGGCAGGTACGCAGTATTTT. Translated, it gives CASSPSRTSGGAGTQYF.

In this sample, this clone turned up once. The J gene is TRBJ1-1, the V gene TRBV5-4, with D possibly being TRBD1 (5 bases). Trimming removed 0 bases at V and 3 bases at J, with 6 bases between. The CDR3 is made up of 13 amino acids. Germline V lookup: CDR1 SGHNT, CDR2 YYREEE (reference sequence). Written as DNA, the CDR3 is TGTGCCAGCAGCTTGGGGGGGGACACTGAAGCTTTCTTT. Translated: CASSLGGDTEAFF.

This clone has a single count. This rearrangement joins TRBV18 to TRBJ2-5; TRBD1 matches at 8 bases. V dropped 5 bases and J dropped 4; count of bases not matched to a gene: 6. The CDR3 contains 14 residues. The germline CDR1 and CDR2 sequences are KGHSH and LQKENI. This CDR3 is CASSGQGEGETQYF. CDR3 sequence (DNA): TGTGCCAGCTCAGGACAGGGCGAAGGAGAGACCCAGTACTTC.

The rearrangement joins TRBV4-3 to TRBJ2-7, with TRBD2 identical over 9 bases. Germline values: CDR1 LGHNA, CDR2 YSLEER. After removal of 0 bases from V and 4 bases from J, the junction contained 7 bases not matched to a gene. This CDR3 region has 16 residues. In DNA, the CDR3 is TGCGCCAGCAGCCAAGACACTAGGACTAGCGTTTACGAGCAGTACTTC. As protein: CASSQDTRTSVYEQYF.

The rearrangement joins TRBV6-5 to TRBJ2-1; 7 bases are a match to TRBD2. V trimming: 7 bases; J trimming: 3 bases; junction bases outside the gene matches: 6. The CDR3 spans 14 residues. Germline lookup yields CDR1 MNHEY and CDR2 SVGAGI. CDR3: CASNLAENYNEQFF. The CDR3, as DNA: TGTGCCAGCAACCTAGCGGAGAACTACAATGAGCAGTTCTTC.

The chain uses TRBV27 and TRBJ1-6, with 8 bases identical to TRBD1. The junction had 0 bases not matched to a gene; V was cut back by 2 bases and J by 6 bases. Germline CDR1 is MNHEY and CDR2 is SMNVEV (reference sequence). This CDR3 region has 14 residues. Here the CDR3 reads CASSLDRGNSPLHF. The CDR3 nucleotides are TGTGCCAGCAGTTTAGACAGGGGTAATTCACCCCTCCACTTT.

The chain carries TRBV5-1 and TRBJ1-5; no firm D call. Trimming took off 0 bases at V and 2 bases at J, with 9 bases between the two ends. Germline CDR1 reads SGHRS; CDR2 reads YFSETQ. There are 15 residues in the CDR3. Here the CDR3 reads CASSLDPGGNQPQHF. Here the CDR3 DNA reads TGCGCCAGCAGCTTGGACCCGGGAGGCAATCAGCCCCAGCATTTT.

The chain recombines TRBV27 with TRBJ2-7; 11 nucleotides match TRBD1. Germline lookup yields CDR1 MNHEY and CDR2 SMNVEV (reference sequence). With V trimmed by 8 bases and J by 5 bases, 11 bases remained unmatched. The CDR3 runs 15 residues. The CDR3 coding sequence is TGTGCCAGCGCGGACAGGGGGCAGTCAGGAGACGAGCAGTACTTC. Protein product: CASADRGQSGDEQYF.

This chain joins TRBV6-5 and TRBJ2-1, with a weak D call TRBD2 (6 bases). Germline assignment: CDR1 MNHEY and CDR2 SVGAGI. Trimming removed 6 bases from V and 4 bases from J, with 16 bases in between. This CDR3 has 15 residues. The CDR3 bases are TGTGCCAGCAGACGTCGGGAGCTAGGATACAATGAGCAGTTCTTC. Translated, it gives CASRRRELGYNEQFF.

CDR3 DNA sequence: TGCGCCAGCAGCCGGAAAGTACTAGCGGGGGGGCCGGGTCACACAGATACGCAGTATTTT. It translates to CASSRKVLAGGPGHTDTQYF. The gene calls are TRBV4-3 and TRBJ2-3, with 13 bases matching TRBD2. V shed 4 bases, J shed 2 bases, and the junction held 15 bases outside the gene matches. The germline gives CDR1 LGHNA, CDR2 YSLEER. The CDR3 consists of 20 residues.

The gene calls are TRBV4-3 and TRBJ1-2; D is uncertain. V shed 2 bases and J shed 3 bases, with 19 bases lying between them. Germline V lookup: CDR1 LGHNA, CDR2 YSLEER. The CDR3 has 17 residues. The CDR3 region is CASSQPKGSRGYYGYTF. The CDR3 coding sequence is TGCGCCAGCAGCCAACCTAAAGGGAGTCGTGGGTACTATGGCTACACCTTC.

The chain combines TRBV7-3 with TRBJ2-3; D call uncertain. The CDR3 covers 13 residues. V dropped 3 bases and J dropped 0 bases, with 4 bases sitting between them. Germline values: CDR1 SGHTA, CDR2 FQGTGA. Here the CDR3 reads CASSFPSTDTQYF. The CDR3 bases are TGTGCCAGCAGCTTCCCTAGCACAGATACGCAGTATTTT.

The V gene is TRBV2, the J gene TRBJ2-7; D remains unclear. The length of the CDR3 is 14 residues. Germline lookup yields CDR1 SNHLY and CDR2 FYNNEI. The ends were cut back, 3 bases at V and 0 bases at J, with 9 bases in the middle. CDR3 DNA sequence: TGTGCCAGCAGTGACACTACCCCCTCCTACGAGCAGTACTTC. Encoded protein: CASSDTTPSYEQYF.

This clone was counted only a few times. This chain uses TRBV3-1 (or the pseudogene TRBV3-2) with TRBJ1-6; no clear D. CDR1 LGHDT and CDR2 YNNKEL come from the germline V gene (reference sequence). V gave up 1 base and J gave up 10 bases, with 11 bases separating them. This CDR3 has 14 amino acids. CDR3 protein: CASSQGAGGSPLHF. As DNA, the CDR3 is TGTGCCAGCAGCCAAGGGGCAGGCGGGTCACCCCTCCACTTT.

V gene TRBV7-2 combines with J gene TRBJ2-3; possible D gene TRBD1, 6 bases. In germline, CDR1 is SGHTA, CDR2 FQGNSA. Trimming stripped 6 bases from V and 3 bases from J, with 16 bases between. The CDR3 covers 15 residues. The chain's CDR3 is CASRIRTVKTDTQYF. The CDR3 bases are TGTGCCAGCAGGATCCGGACAGTAAAGACAGATACGCAGTATTTT. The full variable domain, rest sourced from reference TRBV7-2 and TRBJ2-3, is GAGVSQSPSNKVTEKGKDVELRCDPISGHTALYWYRQSLGQGLEFLIYFQGNSAPDKSGLPSDRFSAERTGGSVSTLTIQRTQQEDSAVYLCASRIRTVKTDTQYFGPGTRLTVL.

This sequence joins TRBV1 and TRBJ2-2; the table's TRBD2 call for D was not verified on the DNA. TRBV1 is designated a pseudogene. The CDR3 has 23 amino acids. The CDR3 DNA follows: TGCACCAGCAGCCAAGATCGGGGGGAGGCGGGGACTAGCGGGAACCGGGGCACCGGGGAGCTGTTTTTT. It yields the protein CTSSQDRGEAGTSGNRGTGELFF.

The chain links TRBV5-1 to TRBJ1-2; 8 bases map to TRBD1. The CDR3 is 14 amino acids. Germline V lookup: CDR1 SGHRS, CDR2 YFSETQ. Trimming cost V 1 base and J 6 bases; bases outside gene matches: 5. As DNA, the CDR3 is TGCGCCAGCAGCTTGATCCAGGGGGCAGATGGCTACACCTTC. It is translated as CASSLIQGADGYTF.

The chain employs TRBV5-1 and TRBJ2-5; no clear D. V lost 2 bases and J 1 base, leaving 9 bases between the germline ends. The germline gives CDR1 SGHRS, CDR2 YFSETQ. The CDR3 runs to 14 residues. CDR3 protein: CASSFGESQETQYF. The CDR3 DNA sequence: TGCGCCAGCAGCTTCGGAGAGTCCCAAGAGACCCAGTACTTC.